These T cell receptor beta chains were read from a single sample in a study of radiotherapy plus CTLA-4 blockade in lung cancer. Generated by immunoSEQ multiplex PCR, the TCRdb table keeps only in-frame clones and is missing some. In the table there are 70,000 to 90,000 clones, under 90% of which are singletons. Specimen: peripheral blood, collected from a patient treated with radiotherapy plus ipilimumab. The origin of the receptors is a human donor with non-small cell lung cancer who had stable disease on radiotherapy plus ipilimumab. Both conserved end residues are part of each CDR3.

J gene,V gene,CDR3 protein
TRBJ2-1,TRBV4-2,CASSQAESASPYNEQFF
TRBJ2-7,TRBV6-1,CASTFNYEQYF
TRBJ2-3,TRBV9,CASSVGSGLAGITDTQYF
TRBJ2-6,TRBV5-1,CASSLPRPGAGANVLTF
TRBJ1-5,TRBV25-1,CASSESGEGQPQHF
TRBJ2-3,TRBV7-7,CASSFQVADTQYF
TRBJ2-7,TRBV7-8,CASSLYRGPYEQYF
TRBJ2-7,TRBV7-2,CASSPLHEQYF
TRBJ2-3,TRBV19,CATEGTSGADTQYF
TRBJ2-1,TRBV6-5,CASSRTGTQQFF
TRBJ2-7,TRBV28,CASEGASGRGFYEQYF
TRBJ1-6,TRBV5-1,CASSLESIQGDSPLHF
TRBJ2-3,TRBV9,CASSVGVLAITDTQYF
TRBJ2-7,TRBV29-1,CSVGDGTMYF
TRBJ1-6,TRBV7-9,CASSPLGQVTNYNSPLHF
TRBJ2-3,TRBV27,CASSIAGASTDTQYF
TRBJ2-3,TRBV30,CAWRGGSFTDTQYF
TRBJ1-1,TRBV7-6,CASSSDTNTEAFF
TRBJ1-5,TRBV28,CASSEDRGRVGQPQHF
TRBJ2-7,TRBV7-8,CASSEKRISSYEQYF
TRBJ2-5,TRBV5-1,CASSSSQETQYF
TRBJ2-7,TRBV6-1,CASTGTSLVGEQYF
TRBJ2-1,TRBV7-2,CASSFDRGLNNEQFF
TRBJ2-7,TRBV7-2,CASSLRTSGTYEQYF
TRBJ2-7,TRBV27,CASKGSGRGNEQYF
TRBJ2-7,TRBV7-8,CASGRGIGYEQYF
TRBJ2-7,TRBV5-4,CASSWTGTGGYEQYF
TRBJ2-7,TRBV5-4,CASSLKPGQGSYEQYF
TRBJ2-1,TRBV13,CASSLAGGSNEQFF
TRBJ1-5,TRBV7-2,CASSLVQGSNQPQHF
TRBJ2-1,TRBV5-1,CASSGGAFNEQFF
TRBJ1-2,TRBV5-4,CASSQDRGSYGYTF
TRBJ1-2,TRBV19,CASNKDRGSYTF
TRBJ2-7,TRBV28,CASSLEPSHYEQYF
TRBJ2-5,TRBV7-9,CASSPTEGLSETQYF
TRBJ2-7,TRBV29-1,CSVASGTYEQYF
TRBJ2-5,TRBV5-6,CASSLSGQGQETQYF
TRBJ1-4,TRBV9,CASSATGGLNEKLFF
TRBJ1-6,TRBV18,CASSPSTGMTLHF
TRBJ2-1,TRBV19,CASTTGRSYNEQFF
TRBJ2-3,TRBV19,CASRLSGDTQYF
TRBJ1-1,TRBV28,CASSLGGQGATEAFF
TRBJ1-1,TRBV4-1,CASSPGLQMVNTEAFF
TRBJ2-7,TRBV7-2,CASSLLRLGGEQYF
TRBJ2-5,TRBV2,CASQPTPTRDETQYF
TRBJ2-7,TRBV5-1,CASSFNGDSPPLEQYF
TRBJ1-1,TRBV7-6,CASSRFPIAQGSLNTEAFF
TRBJ2-5,TRBV18,CASSPPRGRLTETQYF
TRBJ2-7,TRBV14,CASSQVAREQYF
TRBJ1-1,TRBV27,CASSWGVRTEAFF
TRBJ2-4,TRBV29-1,CSVTSGRGDIQYF
TRBJ2-2,TRBV6-1,CASSLRQGVTGELFF
TRBJ2-5,TRBV19,CASSNLASGRGRQETQYF
TRBJ1-1,TRBV10-3,CAISDPGAMNTEAFF
TRBJ2-5,TRBV19,CASSWWAGGKETQYF
TRBJ2-1,TRBV2,CASSGGLAGGYNEQFF
TRBJ1-4,TRBV15,CATSRESGRLFF
TRBJ1-1,TRBV19,CASSTTVMNTEAFF
TRBJ1-1,TRBV4-2,CASSQDRGTEAFF